Below are 16 T cell receptor beta chains sequenced from a single sample in a study of shared clonotypes between healthy human individuals. The table came from immunoSEQ multiplex PCR; TCRdb's copy has only in-frame clones and leaves some out. The sample holds hundreds of thousands of clones; approximately 96% are singletons and the top ten take approximately 0.11%. Cells designated naive CD8 were CD45RO-negative and were positively selected for CCR7, with terminally differentiated effector memory CD45RA+ cells excluded. Sequenced sample: naive CD8+ T cells sorted from blood. These receptors came from a woman aged 30 to 39 in good health.

CDR3 coding DNA: TGTGCCAGCAGTGAGACAAGGAACACTGAAGCTTTCTTT. Translation gives CASSETRNTEAFF. V usage is TRBV28 and J usage is TRBJ1-1; no clear D. V lost 5 bases to trimming and J lost 1 base, with 8 bases between them. CDR3 length: 13 residues. Germline V gene sequence: CDR1 MDHEN, CDR2 SYDVKM.

V usage is TRBV4-2 and J usage is TRBJ2-3, with 8 bases that match TRBD2. Per the germline V gene, CDR1 is LGHNA and CDR2 is YNFKEQ. The CDR3 consists of 16 residues. After removal of 0 bases from V and 2 bases from J, the junction contained 4 bases not matched to a gene. This CDR3 is CASSQEAGGFTDTQYF. Written as DNA, the CDR3 is TGTGCCAGCAGCCAAGAGGCGGGAGGATTCACAGATACGCAGTATTTT.

The genes are TRBV2 and TRBJ2-7, with D perhaps matching TRBD2 (5 bases). CDR3 size: 14 residues. Germline CDR1 is SNHLY and CDR2 is FYNNEI. Trimming removed 4 bases at V and 3 bases at J, with 13 bases between. CDR3: CASSAPSRVYEQYF. The CDR3, as DNA: TGTGCCAGCAGTGCCCCTAGCCGGGTCTACGAGCAGTACTTC.

The sample holds one count of this clone. This sequence joins TRBV29-1 and TRBJ2-2; TRBD2 aligns across 12 bases. Germline trimming cut 2 bases from V and 6 bases from J; bases unmatched to any gene: 4. Germline V gene data show CDR1 as SQVTM and CDR2 as ANQGSEA. The CDR3 covers 15 residues. CDR3 sequence: CSVESSGRAPGELFF. The CDR3 DNA reads TGCAGCGTTGAATCTAGCGGGAGGGCCCCCGGGGAGCTGTTTTTT.

The chain links TRBV10-3 to TRBJ1-2; unclear D gene. Trimming took 0 bases from V and 0 from J, leaving 8 bases between them. Germline loops: CDR1 ENHRY, CDR2 SYGVKD. The CDR3 consists of 15 residues. The CDR3 sequence: CAISESSLANYGYTF. As DNA, the CDR3 is TGTGCCATCAGTGAGTCTAGCCTAGCTAACTATGGCTACACCTTC.

The CDR3 loop reads CAWNPLGGYEQYF. CDR3 DNA sequence: TGTGCCTGGAACCCCTTAGGGGGCTACGAGCAGTACTTC. This chain uses TRBV30 with TRBJ2-7; tentatively, D is TRBD1 (6 bases). The ends were cut back, 4 bases at V and 3 bases at J, with 13 bases in the middle. CDR1 GTSNPN and CDR2 SVGIG come from the germline V gene (reference sequence). This CDR3 contains 13 residues.

This chain links TRBV2 with TRBJ2-1; D remains ambiguous. This CDR3 spans 12 amino acids. Germline values: CDR1 SNHLY, CDR2 FYNNEI. The V end was cut by 2 bases, the J end by 7 bases, with 6 bases between. The CDR3 is CASSELRNEQFF. Written as DNA, the CDR3 is TGTGCCAGCAGTGAATTGAGAAATGAGCAGTTCTTC. Variable domain in full (rest from reference TRBV2 and TRBJ2-1): EPEVTQTPSHQVTQMGQEVILRCVPISNHLYFYWYRQILGQKVEFLVSFYNNEISEKSEIFDDQFSVERPDGSNFTLKIRSTKLEDSAMYFCASSELRNEQFFGPGTRLTVL.

The chain recombines TRBV5-6 with TRBJ1-2, with 10 bases fitting TRBD1. Germline V gives CDR1 SGHDT, CDR2 YYEEEE. V lost 4 bases, J lost 4 bases, and 10 bases stayed unmatched. The CDR3 runs to 16 residues. CDR3 in amino acids: CASSKMGTGELYGYTF. In nucleotides, the CDR3 is TGTGCCAGCAGCAAAATGGGGACAGGGGAGCTCTATGGCTACACCTTC.

The chain has TRBV27 and TRBJ1-2, with D maybe TRBD1 (6 bases). V lost 5 bases and J lost 3, with 10 bases in between. CDR3 length equals 13 residues. The germline V gene encodes CDR1 MNHEY and CDR2 SMNVEV (reference sequence). CDR3 nucleotide sequence: TGTGCCAGCAGTCTAGGACAGTACTATGGCTACACCTTC. As protein: CASSLGQYYGYTF.

The sample holds one count of this clone. V gene TRBV11-2 combines with J gene TRBJ2-1; D unclear. Trimming removed 3 bases from V and 6 bases from J, with 6 bases in between. In germline, CDR1 is SGHAT, CDR2 FQNNGV. This CDR3 contains 12 residues. The DNA of the CDR3 is TGTGCCAGCAGCTTCGGTGGCAATGAGCAGTTCTTC. This encodes CASSFGGNEQFF. The full variable domain, completed using reference TRBV11-2 and TRBJ2-1, is EAGVAQSPRYKIIEKRQSVAFWCNPISGHATLYWYQQILGQGPKLLIQFQNNGVVDDSQLPKDRFSAERLKGVDSTLKIQPAKLEDSAVYLCASSFGGNEQFFGPGTRLTVL.

This rearrangement joins TRBV9 to TRBJ1-1, with 8 bases that match TRBD1. The V segment lost 4 bases and the J segment 1 base; nucleotides outside the gene matches: 9. Germline CDR1 is SGDLS and CDR2 is YYNGEE. The CDR3 runs 16 residues. The CDR3 sequence: CASSPLGGTGNTEAFF. In DNA form, the CDR3 reads TGTGCCAGCAGCCCACTTGGAGGGACAGGGAACACTGAAGCTTTCTTT.

V and J are TRBV6-6 and TRBJ1-1; no clear D gene. The V end lost 4 bases, the J end lost 0 bases, and 15 bases lay between the germline ends. The germline V gene has CDR1 MNHNY and CDR2 SVGAGI (reference sequence). This CDR3 is built from 16 residues. The CDR3 region is CASSSLSSPMNTEAFF. CDR3 DNA sequence: TGTGCCAGCAGTTCGCTCTCCTCCCCCATGAACACTGAAGCTTTCTTT.

DNA for the CDR3: TGCGCCAGCGGAACGGGAGGGCCGTGGGACATTCAGTACTTC. This encodes CASGTGGPWDIQYF. The rearrangement links TRBV10-2 to TRBJ2-4; the match to TRBD2 covers 8 bases. The trim removed 8 bases at V and 8 bases at J, leaving 11 bases unmatched. Per the germline V gene, CDR1 is WSHSY and CDR2 is SAAADI. The CDR3 has 14 residues.

V usage is TRBV7-6 and J usage is TRBJ1-2, with 7 nucleotides matching TRBD1. V dropped 5 bases and J dropped 5; count of bases not matched to a gene: 11. The CDR3 has 15 amino acids. Germline V gives CDR1 SGHVS, CDR2 FNYEAQ. The CDR3 is CASSTTAGGRYGYTF. CDR3 DNA: TGTGCCAGCAGCACTACCGCAGGGGGTCGGTATGGCTACACCTTC.

V and J are TRBV2 and TRBJ1-5; tentatively, D is TRBD1 (5 bases). This CDR3 contains 15 residues. Germline CDR1 is SNHLY and CDR2 is FYNNEI. V was cut by 0 bases and J by 4 bases, with 10 bases left in between. CDR3 coding DNA: TGTGCCAGCAGTGAAGCGACGACAGATAATCAGCCCCAGCATTTT. Its translation: CASSEATTDNQPQHF.

The chain has TRBV7-8 and TRBJ2-7; TRBD1 matches at 12 bases. Germline V CDR1 and CDR2: SGHVS, FQNEAQ. CDR3 length: 15 residues. The V and J ends lost 3 bases and 4 bases, in that order; junction bases with no gene match: 4. The CDR3 protein is CASSFTGQGAYEQYF. DNA for the CDR3: TGTGCCAGCAGCTTTACGGGACAGGGGGCTTACGAGCAGTACTTC.